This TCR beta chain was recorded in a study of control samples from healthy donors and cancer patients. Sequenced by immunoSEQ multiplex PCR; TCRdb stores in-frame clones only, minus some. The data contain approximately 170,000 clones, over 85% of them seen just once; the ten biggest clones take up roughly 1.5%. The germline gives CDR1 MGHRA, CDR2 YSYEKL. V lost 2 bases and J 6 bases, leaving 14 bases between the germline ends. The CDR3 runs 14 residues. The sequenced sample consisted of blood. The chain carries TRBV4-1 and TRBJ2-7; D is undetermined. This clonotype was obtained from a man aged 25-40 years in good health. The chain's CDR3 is CASSQNHVFSEQYF. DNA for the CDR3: TGCGCCAGCAGCCAAAACCACGTTTTTAGCGAGCAGTACTTC.